The rows below give T cell receptor beta chains drawn from one sample of a study of T cells of healthy individuals. TCRdb re-derived calls from the 5' RACE reads in MiXCR, one entry per CDR3 protein. The data contain 60,000 to 75,000 distinct CDR3 sequences, around 16% of them seen just once; the ten biggest clones take up about 4.3%. The receptors originated from a human donor in good health. Both conserved end residues are part of each CDR3. Fields, in order: CDR3 protein, CDR3 DNA, V gene, clone size, D gene, J gene. A D gene is named only where the DNA matches it firmly. Some rows mark clone size as missing; the rest say once, few, many or name a class of expanded clone.

cdr3_aa: CASSYLAGDLSYEQYF
cdr3_nt: TGTGCCAGCAGCTACTTAGCGGGGGACCTCTCCTACGAGCAGTACTTC
v_call: TRBV7-2
clone_size: many
d_call: TRBD2
j_call: TRBJ2-7

cdr3_aa: CAIRDAPGGNQPQHF
cdr3_nt: TGTGCCATCCGGGACGCTCCTGGGGGCAATCAGCCCCAGCATTTT
v_call: TRBV10-3
clone_size: few
d_call: -
j_call: TRBJ1-5

cdr3_aa: CASSVEHRADSPLHF
cdr3_nt: TGTGCCAGCAGCGTAGAACACAGGGCAGATTCACCCCTCCACTTT
v_call: TRBV9
clone_size: many
d_call: -
j_call: TRBJ1-6

cdr3_aa: CASSQSAEPNSPLHF
cdr3_nt: TGTGCCAGCAGCCAATCAGCAGAACCGAATTCACCCCTCCACTTT
v_call: TRBV16
clone_size: many
d_call: -
j_call: TRBJ1-6

cdr3_aa: CASSLAARNIQYF
cdr3_nt: TGTGCCAGCAGTTTAGCAGCCCGAAACATTCAGTACTTC
v_call: TRBV12-3/TRBV12-4
clone_size: -
d_call: -
j_call: TRBJ2-4

cdr3_aa: CSVETGDTQYF
cdr3_nt: TGCAGCGTTGAGACAGGGGATACGCAGTATTTT
v_call: TRBV29-1
clone_size: many
d_call: TRBD1
j_call: TRBJ2-3

cdr3_aa: CASRFSGGDTQYF
cdr3_nt: TGTGCCAGCAGGTTCTCGGGCGGAGATACGCAGTATTTT
v_call: TRBV6-2/TRBV6-3
clone_size: -
d_call: -
j_call: TRBJ2-3

cdr3_aa: CASSYSLTGAYEQYF
cdr3_nt: TGTGCCAGCAGTTACTCGCTGACAGGGGCCTACGAGCAGTACTTC
v_call: TRBV6-5
clone_size: -
d_call: TRBD1
j_call: TRBJ2-7

cdr3_aa: CASSSNPGASEQYF
cdr3_nt: TGTGCCAGCAGCTCTAATCCGGGGGCATCCGAGCAGTACTTC
v_call: TRBV7-9
clone_size: many
d_call: -
j_call: TRBJ2-7

cdr3_aa: CASRSANRGGTGIQPQHF
cdr3_nt: TGTGCCAGCAGATCGGCCAATAGGGGCGGGACAGGGATTCAGCCCCAGCATTTT
v_call: TRBV28
clone_size: -
d_call: TRBD1
j_call: TRBJ1-5

cdr3_aa: CASSFRQGYGYTF
cdr3_nt: TGTGCCAGCAGTTTTAGGCAGGGGTATGGCTACACCTTC
v_call: TRBV12-3/TRBV12-4
clone_size: many
d_call: -
j_call: TRBJ1-2

cdr3_aa: CRGSRTDEGNQPQHF
cdr3_nt: TGCAGAGGGTCTCGGACGGATGAAGGCAATCAGCCCCAGCATTTT
v_call: TRBV29-1
clone_size: many
d_call: -
j_call: TRBJ1-5

cdr3_aa: CAISDDSYGYTF
cdr3_nt: TGTGCCATCAGTGACGACAGCTATGGCTACACCTTC
v_call: TRBV10-3
clone_size: -
d_call: -
j_call: TRBJ1-2

cdr3_aa: CSATQDITDTQYF
cdr3_nt: TGCAGTGCTACCCAGGACATCACAGATACGCAGTATTTT
v_call: TRBV20-1
clone_size: many
d_call: -
j_call: TRBJ2-3

cdr3_aa: CSASHTGTGGNEQFF
cdr3_nt: TGCAGTGCTAGTCATACCGGGACAGGGGGCAATGAGCAGTTCTTC
v_call: TRBV20-1
clone_size: few
d_call: TRBD1
j_call: TRBJ2-1

cdr3_aa: CGSSHLPANTEAFF
cdr3_nt: TGTGGCAGCAGCCACCTACCAGCGAACACTGAAGCTTTCTTT
v_call: TRBV7-9
clone_size: -
d_call: -
j_call: TRBJ1-1

cdr3_aa: CASSEAAGQQELYQETQYF
cdr3_nt: TGCGCCAGCAGTGAGGCTGCCGGACAGCAAGAACTTTATCAAGAGACCCAGTACTTC
v_call: TRBV10-2
clone_size: few
d_call: -
j_call: TRBJ2-5

cdr3_aa: CASSQDEAGLGTDTQYF
cdr3_nt: TGTGCCAGCAGCCAAGACGAGGCGGGACTTGGAACAGATACGCAGTATTTT
v_call: TRBV4-2
clone_size: -
d_call: -
j_call: TRBJ2-3

cdr3_aa: CASRALSGGAHNEQFF
cdr3_nt: TGTGCCAGCAGGGCTCTTAGCGGGGGGGCCCACAATGAGCAGTTCTTC
v_call: TRBV12-3/TRBV12-4
clone_size: many
d_call: TRBD2
j_call: TRBJ2-1

cdr3_aa: CASSLRISTGHYIEQFF
cdr3_nt: TGTGCCAGCAGCTTACGAATATCGACAGGGCACTACATTGAGCAGTTCTTC
v_call: TRBV7-6
clone_size: -
d_call: TRBD1
j_call: TRBJ2-1

cdr3_aa: CASSLDHSTGEQYF
cdr3_nt: TGTGCCAGCAGCTTAGACCACAGCACCGGGGAGCAGTACTTC
v_call: TRBV7-9
clone_size: -
d_call: -
j_call: TRBJ2-7

cdr3_aa: CASSYKLLSGLAGDGNNEQFF
cdr3_nt: TGTGCCAGCAGCTATAAGCTCCTTTCGGGACTAGCGGGAGATGGGAACAATGAGCAGTTCTTC
v_call: TRBV7-9
clone_size: -
d_call: TRBD2
j_call: TRBJ2-1

cdr3_aa: CATSDTDGTLSTDTQYF
cdr3_nt: TGTGCCACCAGTGACACGGACGGGACCCTTAGCACAGATACGCAGTATTTT
v_call: TRBV24-1
clone_size: -
d_call: -
j_call: TRBJ2-3

cdr3_aa: CASSGVTKGRNTEAFF
cdr3_nt: TGTGCCAGCAGTGGGGTCACCAAGGGAAGAAACACTGAAGCTTTCTTT
v_call: TRBV11-2
clone_size: -
d_call: -
j_call: TRBJ1-1

cdr3_aa: CASSYSWDKSLPSTDTQYF
cdr3_nt: TGTGCCAGCAGTTACTCCTGGGACAAATCCTTGCCGAGCACAGATACGCAGTATTTT
v_call: TRBV6-2/TRBV6-3
clone_size: -
d_call: -
j_call: TRBJ2-3

cdr3_aa: CSVEEVAIDEQFF
cdr3_nt: TGCAGCGTTGAAGAGGTGGCTATAGACGAGCAGTTCTTC
v_call: TRBV29-1
clone_size: few
d_call: -
j_call: TRBJ2-1

cdr3_aa: CASRSGRMGTGELFF
cdr3_nt: TGTGCCAGTAGAAGCGGGAGGATGGGCACCGGGGAGCTGTTTTTT
v_call: TRBV19
clone_size: many
d_call: TRBD2
j_call: TRBJ2-2

cdr3_aa: CASSLAGKGQHEQFF
cdr3_nt: TGTGCCAGCAGCTTAGCGGGGAAAGGTCAGCATGAGCAGTTCTTC
v_call: TRBV7-6
clone_size: many
d_call: -
j_call: TRBJ2-1

cdr3_aa: CASSYRDQGYEQYF
cdr3_nt: TGTGCCAGCAGCTACCGGGACCAGGGCTACGAGCAGTACTTC
v_call: TRBV7-6
clone_size: few
d_call: -
j_call: TRBJ2-7

cdr3_aa: CASNLLTSDTQYF
cdr3_nt: TGTGCCAGCAACTTGTTAACATCAGATACGCAGTATTTT
v_call: TRBV7-2
clone_size: -
d_call: -
j_call: TRBJ2-3

cdr3_aa: CASSPDSYNNPQHF
cdr3_nt: TGCGCCAGCAGCCCCGACAGTTACAACAACCCCCAGCATTTT
v_call: TRBV4-3
clone_size: many
d_call: -
j_call: TRBJ1-5

cdr3_aa: CASSLDRGDYGYTF
cdr3_nt: TGTGCCAGCAGCCTGGACAGGGGCGACTATGGCTACACCTTC
v_call: TRBV11-1
clone_size: few
d_call: TRBD1
j_call: TRBJ1-2